One T cell receptor beta chain is described in this entry. What this receptor recognizes is not known. One base away there is no much larger clone; base qualities are not given. The cohort comprised around 690 healthy bone marrow donors. All cohort members were sampled while nominally healthy, although unrecorded immune exposures were likely present. The donor was CMV seropositive and belonged to the group of some 290 seropositive cohort members. A peripheral blood sample was provided by each donor, and peripheral blood mononuclear cells were used for TCR beta sequencing. Genomic DNA was extracted from the blood cell samples with the Qiagen DNeasy Blood Extraction Kit. This record belongs to a study of cytomegalovirus exposure and HLA in healthy donors (dated by TCRdb to 2017 to 2019). Regarding the complete study: In an earlier analysis of roughly 500 of the donors, less than 350 Gb of sequence data and just under 120 million unique TCR beta sequences from approximately 180 million T cells were reported. An early release that covered 500 to 800 HLA-typed donors contained about 300 gigabases of sequencing data and around 80 million unique TCR sequences. An earlier analysis of around 580 of the donors used high-throughput TCR beta sequencing to judge whether each TCR beta V gene segment behaved as functional or pseudogenic. Donor age, sex, ethnicity and CMV serostatus were compiled alongside the repertoire data. The T cell repertoires of 550 to 850 subjects were profiled by immunosequencing and related to cytomegalovirus serostatus. Roughly five DR-DQ haplotypes were handled as single units for association and clustering because linkage in the cohort was strong. To predict cytomegalovirus infection status, the study brought together high-throughput TCR immunosequencing, statistical association of individual TCRs with disease status, and machine learning. The number of typed donors differed by locus: about 629-630 for A, B, C, DRB1 and DQB1; approximately 520 for DQA1; 606 for DPA1; and roughly 470 for DPB1. Rather than using new phenotypic data, the later analysis identified candidate immune exposures from TCR beta sequences and from how often those sequences occurred across donors. To study patterns of TCR occurrence, a later analysis re-analyzed previously published TCR beta repertoires from just over 650 donors and added high-resolution HLA genotyping. Among 300 to 450 genotyped donors of the cohort, an average of roughly 240,000 unique TCR beta nucleotide sequences were sequenced per donor, 15% to 20% of them non-productive. Of the 350 to 450 genotyped donors, over 70% fell in the genetic ancestry cluster associated with self-reported Caucasian donors. The aim of the study was to test whether cataloging public T cell receptors could identify signatures of past pathogen exposure. Both class I and class II loci were covered by HLA typing, at four-digit resolution. All discovery cohort repertoires had been generated on a single sequencing platform. Along with the approximately 650-subject first cohort, a separate validation cohort of over a hundred different subjects was used. A later genetic analysis used genome-wide SNP genotypes for about three fifths of the roughly 700 donors, treating that subset as a discovery cohort. What the authors observed across the whole study: Because the 87-base-pair reads could not distinguish some IMGT-functional V segments, including TRBV6-2 and TRBV6-3, those segments were excluded. HLA typing was unavailable for some donors at each locus, so association tests used only the typed subset. Correlated functional status among segregating V segments might be attributable to linkage disequilibrium, but an unknown experimental factor could not be ruled out. A group of highly shared sequence variants was considered likely to be a technical artifact of the sequencing pipeline. Across donors, most TCR sequences were observed very rarely, whereas some public TCRs were present in many individuals. A few of the identified cytomegalovirus-associated TCR beta chains were confirmed in vitro to be specific for cytomegalovirus antigens. Specific HLA alleles were associated with 15,000 to 20,000 TCR beta sequences at a false discovery rate of 0.05 in a later analysis. A later analysis reported that several top co-occurrence clusters appeared linked to parvovirus B19, influenza, CMV and Epstein-Barr virus. For the cohort, immune exposure information was limited to CMV serostatus. The presence/absence analyses assumed that sequencing depth was roughly uniform across donors, and that assumption may not be true. Fewer than 20 rarely observed V segments, including chromosome 9 orphons, were excluded from the earlier analysis of almost 600 of the donors because counts were too low. An earlier analysis of 587 of the donors showed that most TCR beta V segments appeared in productive rearrangements either about 87% or about 30% of the time, which broadly matched IMGT annotations. In a later analysis, TCR association rates were found to vary across HLA loci, with the most associated TCRs seen for DRB1 alleles and the fewest for HLA-C alleles. Cytomegalovirus status was reported to be diagnosed by the classifier with high specificity and sensitivity in both the original and validation cohorts. Strong co-occurrence of HLA alleles, especially DR and DQ, made assigning TCR associations to individual alleles difficult. The study listed 150 to 200 TCR beta chains as associated with cytomegalovirus. A later genetic analysis associated a missense DCLRE1C variant with V-gene and J-gene trimming of TCR beta chains, and an independent cohort replicated the association. In a later analysis, most CMV-associated TCR beta chains were found to appear HLA-restricted, with HLA associations seemingly driven largely by CMV exposure. The cohort was sequenced for TCR beta chains only, and without alpha or paired-chain data the features that could be detected were limited. In a later analysis, HLA-associated TCR beta chains were found to be more clonally expanded and to have lower generation probabilities than equally common non-associated chains. The authors suggested that the approach could potentially be generalized to other disease states and immunological phenotypes. According to a later genetic analysis, donors in an Asian-associated ancestry cluster had fewer N-insertions in productive TCRs than the roughly 670-donor mean. A further reported finding was that TCR beta sequences accurately predicted the HLA-A and HLA-B alleles for most subjects in the first cohort.

The library was produced with the immunoSEQ multiplex PCR assay. The multiplex PCR relied on a mix of 60 forward primers for TCR Vbeta segments and 13 reverse primers for TCR Jbeta segments. The CDR3 region of rearranged TCR beta genes was amplified from genomic DNA with a multiplex PCR assay. Amplified TCR beta libraries were sequenced as 87-base-pair reads on the Illumina HiSeq System. The source study handled its data this way. A later analysis tallied approximately 87 million unique TCR beta chains across the 660 or so repertoires, and around 10 million of those chains were shared by two or more donors. Raw reads were error-corrected and collapsed into unique sequences with a nearest-neighbor algorithm that merged closely related sequences to remove PCR and sequencing errors. V, D and J gene segments were assigned by aligning CDR3 sequences to IMGT reference sequences. For a sequence to be retained, a match of at least six nucleotides to both a V gene segment and a J gene segment was required. A rearrangement was called productive if the CDR3 had no stop codons and remained in frame with V and J, and every other rearrangement was called non-productive. Following IMGT convention, CDR3 was defined as the stretch from the second conserved V-encoded cysteine to the conserved J-encoded phenylalanine. The earlier analysis of about 530 of the donors excluded any sequence lacking an unambiguous match to a single V gene segment. An earlier analysis of fewer than 650 of the donors classified V segments as functional when productive rearrangements were above 56.7% and as segregating when the standard deviation between donors was above 5%. To diagnose cytomegalovirus status from the catalog of TCR beta chain sequences, a statistical classification framework was built. In a later analysis, TCR nucleotide sequences were compared against IMGT/GENE-DB human TR gene sequences so that V and J genes could be assigned. Using the TCRdist pipeline, a later analysis assigned CDR3 sequences along with most-parsimonious VDJ recombination scenarios. In a later analysis, every TCR beta chain was defined by the combination of its CDR3 amino acid sequence and its V-gene family, and reads without a unique V-gene family were dropped. As a way to deal with suspected cross-contamination and a sequencing artifact, a later analysis dropped 450 to 600 nucleotide sequences that were highly shared and had low generation probability. For each public chain, a later analysis derived a clonal expansion index from normalized ranks of inferred template counts within each repertoire. In a later analysis, generation probabilities were computed using a VDJ recombination model fitted to out-of-frame rearrangements, and the results were checked against IGoR. In a later analysis, TCR-TCR, TCR-HLA and TCR-CMV co-occurrence was scored with hypergeometric tests, and a repertoire-size bias correction was applied to TCR pairs. False discovery rates were estimated in a later analysis by permuting HLA or CMV assignments 20 times. A later analysis grouped co-occurring TCRs with DBSCAN, adding TCRdist sequence similarity when clustering within HLA-allele-positive subsets. Repertoires with fewer than 30,000 or more than 120,000 public chains were left out of co-occurrence clustering, as were several repertoires with anomalous nucleotide sharing. In its TCRdb copy, this immuneACCESS table keeps in-frame sequences only and misses some clones. Where compared with another copy, unresolved V genes explain less than half of these, and the others have no known cause. D and trimming were read from the DNA, whereas the V and J calls and clone size are those reported in that table. The sample data list a few hundred thousand clones, and roughly four fifths of these were observed just once. The ten largest clones take up 8% of the sample.

The CDR3 starts with the cysteine, ends with the phenylalanine, and has 17 residues. CDR3 DNA is the only sequence kept; it has 51 bases, read in frame from the first base. Trimming leaves V shorter by 0 bases and J shorter by 13 bases, with the junction holding 11 bases beyond the gene matches. For CDR1 and CDR2, the germline V gene (reference sequence) lists LNHDA and SQIVND. The sample was PBMCs. The chain was built from TRBV19 and TRBJ2-1; 14 middle bases align to TRBD2. The receptor's source is a woman between 55 and 75 years old in good health and CMV-seropositive. The DNA sequence is given as TGTGCCAGTAGTATAGAAGATCCCGGGACTAGCGGGAGTACTCAGTTCTTC. Its translation reads: CASSIEDPGTSGSTQFF.